The text below deals with one T cell receptor beta chain. What it binds is unknown. Time point denoted: late sampling 161 to 241 days after vaccination in three convalescent patients. The treatment was: approximately 9-day PBMC culture with coronavirus spike peptide pools or control peptides (ViraFEST assay). Positive SARS-CoV-2 PCR tests in convalescent patients dated from March to December 2020, pre-Alpha, Beta and Delta. The source of the sample is a study of vaccination and CD4 T cells after COVID-19. On the study more broadly: Post-vaccine specimens were obtained a median roughly 70 days after dose two (range 14 to 241). Three convalescent patients gave samples at day 14 and days 161 to 241 post-vaccination.

Sequencing of DNA taken from cultured CD4+ T cells relied on the Oncomine TCR Beta short-read assay. Genomic DNA was isolated from cultured CD4+ T cells. Using its own MiXCR run on the PCR reads, TCRdb lists one record per CDR3 protein. The table includes about 25,000 distinct CDR3 sequences, more than 25% detected once. CDR1 is MNHEY and CDR2 is SMNVEV in the germline V gene (reference sequence). The CDR3 is made up of 14 amino acids. Trimming removed 6 bases from V and 5 bases from J, with 16 bases in between. This sequence originates from a human donor who had recovered from COVID-19. The rearrangement joins TRBV27 to TRBJ1-1; a possible D gene is TRBD1 (5 bases). The sample in question was CD4+ T cells from blood, cultured in vitro, obtained about 7 months after SARS-CoV-2 vaccination. CDR3 DNA sequence: TGTGCCAGCAGCCCCTGGGGGGGAGGTACTGAAGCTTTCTTT. Translation: CASSPWGGGTEAFF.